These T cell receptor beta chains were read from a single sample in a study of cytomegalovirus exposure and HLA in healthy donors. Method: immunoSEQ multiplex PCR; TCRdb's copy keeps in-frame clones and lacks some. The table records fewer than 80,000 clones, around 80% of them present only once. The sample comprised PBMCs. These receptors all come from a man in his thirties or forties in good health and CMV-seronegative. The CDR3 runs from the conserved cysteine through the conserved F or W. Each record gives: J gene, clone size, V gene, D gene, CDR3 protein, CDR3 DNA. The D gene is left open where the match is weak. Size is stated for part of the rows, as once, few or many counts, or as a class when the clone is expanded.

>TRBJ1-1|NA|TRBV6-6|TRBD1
CASSWTGDTEAFF
TGTGCCAGCAGCTGGACAGGAGACACTGAAGCTTTCTTT
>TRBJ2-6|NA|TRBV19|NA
CASREPGLGVSGANVLTF
TGTGCCAGTAGGGAACCGGGTCTGGGAGTCTCTGGGGCCAACGTCCTGACTTTC
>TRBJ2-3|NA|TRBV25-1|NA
CASSMAGLTDTQYF
TGTGCCAGCAGTATGGCGGGCCTCACAGATACGCAGTATTTT
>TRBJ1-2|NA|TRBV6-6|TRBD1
CASSYGTDKGYTF
TGTGCCAGCAGTTACGGGACAGATAAGGGCTACACCTTC
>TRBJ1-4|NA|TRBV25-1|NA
CASSEREKLFF
TGTGCCAGCAGTGAACGTGAAAAACTGTTTTTT
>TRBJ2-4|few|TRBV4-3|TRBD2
CASSQDLVTSHIQYF
TGCGCCAGCAGCCAAGATCTGGTGACTAGCCACATTCAGTACTTC
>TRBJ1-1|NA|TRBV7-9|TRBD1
CASSRQGHTEAFF
TGTGCCAGCAGCCGACAGGGCCACACTGAAGCTTTCTTT
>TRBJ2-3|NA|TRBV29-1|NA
CSARSDTQYF
TGCAGCGCCCGTAGTGATACGCAGTATTTT
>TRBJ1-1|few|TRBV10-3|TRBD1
CAIRQGASTEAFF
TGTGCCATCAGACAGGGGGCTTCGACTGAAGCTTTCTTT
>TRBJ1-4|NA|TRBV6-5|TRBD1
CASSAHRGQREKLFF
TGTGCCAGCAGTGCACACAGGGGGCAGAGAGAAAAACTGTTTTTT
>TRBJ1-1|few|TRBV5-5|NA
CASSRYGVQNTEAFF
TGTGCCAGCAGCCGATACGGGGTCCAGAACACTGAAGCTTTCTTT
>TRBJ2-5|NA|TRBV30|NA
CASGQPRKGGTQYF
TGTGCCAGCGGACAGCCCCGCAAAGGGGGGACCCAGTACTTC
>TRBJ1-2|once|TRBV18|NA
CASSPSGTVSNGYTF
TGTGCCAGCTCACCAAGCGGGACGGTCTCTAATGGCTACACCTTC
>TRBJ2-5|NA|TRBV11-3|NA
CASSSPDRQETQYF
TGTGCCAGCAGCTCTCCGGACAGACAAGAGACCCAGTACTTC
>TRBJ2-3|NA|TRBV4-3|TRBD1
CASSQGMTGKDTQYF
TGCGCCAGCAGCCAAGGAATGACAGGGAAGGATACGCAGTATTTT
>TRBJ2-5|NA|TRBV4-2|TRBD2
CASSQGQRGYEQYF
TGTGCCAGCAGCCAAGGCCAGCGGGGTTATGAGCAGTACTTC
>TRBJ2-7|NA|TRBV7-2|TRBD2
CASSPWTSGSVNEQYF
TGTGCCAGCAGCCCCTGGACTAGCGGGAGTGTAAACGAGCAGTACTTC